The 20 T cell receptor beta chains below come from one sample, sequenced in a study of blood T cell repertoires in COVID-19. Some clones are missing from TCRdb's copy, which holds only in-frame ones; the method was immunoSEQ multiplex PCR. Of approximately 340,000 clones in the sample, around 83% were seen once. Sequencing input: peripheral blood. The source of these receptors is a man aged 25 to 45 with active or convalescent COVID-19.

CDR3 coding DNA: TGTGCCAGCAGCGTAACGGCGGGGGCCACCGGGGAGCTGTTTTTT. Translated: CASSVTAGATGELFF. The chain has TRBV9 and TRBJ2-2; tentatively, D is TRBD2 (7 bases). The CDR3 sequence is 15 residues long. V gave up 1 base and J gave up 4 bases, with 11 bases separating them. Germline V gene lookup returns CDR1 SGDLS and CDR2 YYNGEE.

The chain uses TRBV7-6 and TRBJ2-2; 8 bases line up with TRBD1. With V trimmed by 2 bases and J by 7 bases, 6 bases remained unmatched. Germline assignment: CDR1 SGHVS and CDR2 FNYEAQ. The CDR3 spans 15 residues. CDR3 bases: TGTGCCAGCAGCTTAATCAGGGGGCGAATCGGGGAGCTGTTTTTT. Translating gives CASSLIRGRIGELFF. The full variable domain, in which reference TRBV7-6 and TRBJ2-2 provide the parts outside the CDR3, is GAGVSQSPRYKVTKRGQDVALRCDPISGHVSLYWYRQALGQGPEFLTYFNYEAQQDKSGLPNDRFSAERPEGSISTLTIQRTEQRDSAMYRCASSLIRGRIGELFFGEGSRLTVL.

This clone was seen just once. The CDR3 here is CASSPWTSGSAHNEQFF. Written as DNA, the CDR3 is TGTGCCAGCAGCCCGTGGACTAGCGGGAGTGCACACAATGAGCAGTTCTTC. J is TRBJ2-1 and V is TRBV3-1 (or the pseudogene TRBV3-2); the match to TRBD2 covers 13 bases. Germline V lookup: CDR1 LGHDT, CDR2 YNNKEL (reference sequence). With 4 bases clipped from V and 5 bases from J, the junction kept 8 bases outside the gene matches. The CDR3 is 17 amino acids.

A few counts support this clone. The gene calls are TRBV15 and TRBJ1-2; 8 positions agree with TRBD1. V shed 1 base and J 8 bases; nucleotides not matched to a gene: 3. The CDR3 sequence is 13 residues long. Germline V gene sequence: CDR1 LNHNV, CDR2 YYDKDF (reference sequence). CDR3 bases: TGTGCCACCAGCAGAGGGACAGGGTACGGCTACACCTTC. Protein: CATSRGTGYGYTF.

The chain joins TRBV29-1 to TRBJ2-1; TRBD2 might be the D (5 bases). There are 14 residues in the CDR3. CDR1 is SQVTM and CDR2 is ANQGSEA in the germline V gene. V lost 5 bases, J lost 10 bases, and 21 bases lay in between. CDR3 protein: CSVSQSGAPQEQFF. CDR3 bases: TGCAGCGTTAGCCAGAGCGGAGCTCCCCAAGAGCAGTTCTTC.

The chain is built from TRBV5-4 and TRBJ2-2, with D hard to call. Germline V gene data show CDR1 as SGHNT and CDR2 as YYREEE (reference sequence). Trimming cost V 0 bases and J 4 bases, with 10 bases left between them. This CDR3 spans 15 amino acids. The CDR3 sequence is CASSLDSYSTGELFF. The DNA for the CDR3 is TGTGCCAGCAGCTTGGACAGCTATTCCACCGGGGAGCTGTTTTTT.

The V gene is TRBV28, the J gene TRBJ1-4; 10 bases are shared with TRBD1. J was trimmed by 8 bases and V by 1 base; bases with no gene match: 4. Germline V CDR1 and CDR2: MDHEN, SYDVKM. There are 15 residues in the CDR3. CDR3 nucleotide sequence: TGTGCCAGCAGTTTATCGGGGACAGGGGTGGAAAAACTGTTTTTT. Its translation is CASSLSGTGVEKLFF.

The chain joins TRBV5-4 to TRBJ2-1, with D unclear. This CDR3 contains 15 residues. CDR1 SGHNT and CDR2 YYREEE come from the germline V gene (reference sequence). V dropped 4 bases and J dropped 5 bases, with 16 bases sitting between them. CDR3 coding DNA: TGTGCCAGCAGCGTCGACTCCTTCATCAACAATGAGCAGTTCTTC. It translates to CASSVDSFINNEQFF.

This clone showed up just a few times. The chain employs TRBV27 and TRBJ1-1; tentative D call: TRBD1 (5 bases). V was trimmed by 4 bases and J by 6 bases, leaving 9 bases between them. The CDR3 length is 12 residues. CDR1 and CDR2 from the germline V gene are MNHEY and SMNVEV (reference sequence). CDR3 residues: CASSSQGSEAFF. CDR3 DNA sequence: TGTGCCAGCAGTTCGCAGGGATCTGAAGCTTTCTTT.

The J gene is TRBJ2-5, the V gene TRBV7-7, with 7 positions matching TRBD2. Germline lookup yields CDR1 SSHAT and CDR2 FNYEAQ (reference sequence). This CDR3 is 16 amino acids long. V shed 5 bases, J shed 5 bases, and the junction held 14 bases outside the gene matches. The CDR3 DNA is TGTGCCAGCAGCCTCTCCCCCGGTTGGGGAGGGGAGACCCAGTACTTC. Translated: CASSLSPGWGGETQYF. Looking up the rest from reference TRBV7-7 and TRBJ2-5 gives the full variable domain: GAGVSQSPRYKVTKRGQDVTLRCDPISSHATLYWYQQALGQGPEFLTYFNYEAQPDKSGLPSDRFSAERPEGSISTLTIQRTEQRDSAMYRCASSLSPGWGGETQYFGPGTRLLVL.

This rearrangement joins TRBV19 to TRBJ2-7, with D perhaps TRBD2 (6 bases). There are 16 residues in the CDR3. Germline V CDR1 and CDR2: LNHDA, SQIVND (reference sequence). Trimming pared 1 base from V and 0 bases from J, leaving 13 bases between. CDR3 bases: TGTGCCAGTAGTATAGGGCCAGCGGGTTCCTCCTACGAGCAGTACTTC. It is translated as CASSIGPAGSSYEQYF.

The CDR3 loop reads CASSPWERGGYNEQFF. The DNA of the CDR3 is TGTGCCAGCTCACCATGGGAGCGGGGGGGTTACAATGAGCAGTTCTTC. The chain carries TRBV18 and TRBJ2-1; 10 nucleotides line up with TRBD2. This CDR3 comprises 16 residues. The germline V gene has CDR1 KGHSH and CDR2 LQKENI. After removal of 2 bases from V and 4 bases from J, the junction contained 5 bases not matched to a gene.

This clone was counted a few times. V is TRBV5-1 and J is TRBJ2-5, with D unclear. V gave up 1 base and J gave up 2 bases, with 9 bases separating them. From germline, CDR1 is SGHRS and CDR2 YFSETQ. The CDR3 runs to 14 residues. CDR3 region: CASSLTPGQETQYF. DNA of the CDR3: TGCGCCAGCAGCTTGACCCCGGGTCAAGAGACCCAGTACTTC. The complete variable domain, with remaining parts taken from reference TRBV5-1 and TRBJ2-5, reads KAGVTQTPRYLIKTRGQQVTLSCSPISGHRSVSWYQQTPGQGLQFLFEYFSETQRNKGNFPGRFSGRQFSNSRSEMNVSTLELGDSALYLCASSLTPGQETQYFGPGTRLLVL.

The V call is TRBV3-1 (or the pseudogene TRBV3-2), the J call TRBJ2-1, with 14 positions matching TRBD2. The V gene end was trimmed by 0 bases and the J gene end by 8 bases; junction bases not matched to a gene: 6. The CDR3 sequence is 17 residues long. The germline V gene encodes CDR1 LGHDT and CDR2 YNNKEL (reference sequence). CDR3 DNA sequence: TGTGCCAGCAGCCAAGATCCGGGACTAGCGGGAGCACATGAGCAGTTCTTC. Its protein product is CASSQDPGLAGAHEQFF.

This clone was counted only a few times. The chain links TRBV19 to TRBJ1-2; D perhaps matches TRBD1 (5 bases). Trimming removed 5 bases at V and 5 bases at J, with 21 bases between. There are 16 residues in the CDR3. Germline lookup yields CDR1 LNHDA and CDR2 SQIVND (reference sequence). CDR3 nucleotides: TGTGCCAGTAGTCAGGGCGGGACGACGGGATGGTATGGCTACACCTTC. This sequence encodes CASSQGGTTGWYGYTF.

The chain couples TRBV9 to TRBJ2-1; TRBD1 might be the D (5 bases). Deletions cut 1 base from V and 2 bases from J, with 7 bases between. The CDR3 contains 14 residues. Germline CDR1 is SGDLS and CDR2 is YYNGEE. CDR3 sequence: CASSVKGTYNEQFF. In DNA form, the CDR3 reads TGTGCCAGCAGCGTAAAGGGGACCTACAATGAGCAGTTCTTC.

The chain is built from TRBV28 and TRBJ2-7, with 7 bases fitting TRBD1. The CDR3 covers 15 residues. Trimming at V came to 3 bases and at J to 3 bases, leaving 8 bases not matched to a gene. Germline V gene lookup returns CDR1 MDHEN and CDR2 SYDVKM. CDR3 in DNA: TGTGCCAGCAGTTTCCCGGGACAGACGATCTACGAGCAGTACTTC. Its translation: CASSFPGQTIYEQYF.

J is TRBJ1-4 and V is TRBV28; 7 nucleotides align to TRBD1. The CDR3 contains 15 residues. Germline CDR1 is MDHEN and CDR2 is SYDVKM. With 5 bases clipped from V and 0 bases from J, the junction kept 3 bases outside the gene matches. The CDR3 sequence is CASSLDRATNEKLFF. For the CDR3, the DNA is TGTGCCAGCAGTCTCGACAGGGCAACTAATGAAAAACTGTTTTTT.

J is TRBJ2-5 and V is TRBV7-2; 10 positions agree with TRBD2. The CDR3 is 15 residues long. V shed 4 bases and J 4 bases; nucleotides not matched to a gene: 6. Germline assignment: CDR1 SGHTA and CDR2 FQGNSA. The CDR3 sequence is CASSWASGSSETQYF. CDR3 bases: TGTGCCAGCAGCTGGGCTAGCGGGAGCTCAGAGACCCAGTACTTC.

This clone was observed a single time. The V gene is TRBV19, the J gene TRBJ1-5, with D tentatively TRBD1 (6 bases). Trimming left V 7 bases short and J 1 base short, with 14 bases between. Germline values: CDR1 LNHDA, CDR2 SQIVND (reference sequence). There are 15 residues in the CDR3. For the CDR3, the DNA is TGTGCCAGTACCCGGACAGTCCTAAGCAATCAGCCCCAGCATTTT. Its translation is CASTRTVLSNQPQHF.